These 24 T cell receptor beta chains were sequenced from one sample in a study of blood T cell repertoires in COVID-19. Only in-frame clones appear in the TCRdb table, and some are missing; sequencing was by immunoSEQ multiplex PCR. The sample shows 350,000 to 550,000 clones, 70% to 90% of them seen only once. Sequences were obtained from PBMCs or T cells enriched from blood (not recorded which). The receptors shown here come from a woman aged 18-29 years with acute COVID-19.

J is TRBJ1-5 and V is TRBV3-1 (or the pseudogene TRBV3-2); TRBD1 is a possible D gene (6 bases). The CDR3 is 14 amino acids. Between the trimmed V and J ends, which lost 5 bases and 8 bases, there was a span of 16 bases. CDR1 LGHDT and CDR2 YNNKEL come from the germline V gene (reference sequence). CDR3 amino acids: CASSRPGVLEPQHF. The DNA for the CDR3 is TGTGCCAGCAGCAGACCAGGGGTTTTGGAGCCCCAGCATTTT.

This sequence joins TRBV7-6 and TRBJ2-7; 7 bases map to TRBD1. Germline loops: CDR1 SGHVS, CDR2 FNYEAQ. The V segment lost 5 bases and the J segment 4 bases; nucleotides outside the gene matches: 2. CDR3 length equals 12 residues. CDR3 DNA sequence: TGTGCCAGCAGCAGACAGGGATACGAGCAGTACTTC. Amino acids: CASSRQGYEQYF.

The chain recombines TRBV28 with TRBJ1-1; D gene unclear. Germline values: CDR1 MDHEN, CDR2 SYDVKM. The CDR3 runs 16 residues. V was trimmed by 2 bases and J by 4 bases, leaving 17 bases between them. The CDR3 here is CASSLGRGAMGTEAFF. CDR3 nucleotide sequence: TGTGCCAGCAGTTTAGGTAGAGGTGCCATGGGCACTGAAGCTTTCTTT.

This rearrangement joins TRBV11-2 to TRBJ1-2, with D maybe TRBD1 (5 bases). Between the trimmed V and J ends, which lost 2 bases and 7 bases, there was a span of 20 bases. Germline V CDR1 and CDR2: SGHAT, FQNNGV. The CDR3 totals 16 residues. CDR3 in amino acids: CASSLTSDPGQGGYTF. CDR3 nucleotides: TGTGCCAGCAGCTTAACTTCGGACCCCGGGCAGGGTGGCTACACCTTC.

The chain combines TRBV27 with TRBJ1-3; D call uncertain. CDR1 is MNHEY, CDR2 SMNVEV, per germline (reference sequence). The V and J ends lost 3 bases and 0 bases respectively, with 9 bases between them. This CDR3 comprises 15 residues. CDR3: CASSLRLSSGNTIYF. In DNA form, the CDR3 reads TGTGCCAGCAGTTTGCGACTGAGCTCTGGAAACACCATATATTTT.

V and J are TRBV29-1 and TRBJ1-1; possible D gene TRBD1, 6 bases. CDR3 size: 15 residues. Trimming cost V 4 bases and J 5 bases, with 20 bases left between them. Per germline, CDR1 SQVTM and CDR2 ANQGSEA. The CDR3 nucleotides read TGCAGCGTTGTGGGGGTACAGGGTGAGGGAACTGAAGCTTTCTTT. It specifies CSVVGVQGEGTEAFF.

This chain connects TRBV6-5 to TRBJ2-7; possible D gene TRBD2, 7 bases. Deletions cut 8 bases from V and 2 bases from J, with 19 bases between. The CDR3 contains 15 residues. Germline V gives CDR1 MNHEY, CDR2 SVGAGI. The CDR3 sequence: CASREATGTAYEQYF. CDR3 nucleotide sequence: TGTGCCAGCCGGGAGGCTACAGGGACGGCCTACGAGCAGTACTTC.

This chain uses TRBV18 with TRBJ2-2, with a weak D call TRBD2 (6 bases). Germline V gene sequence: CDR1 KGHSH, CDR2 LQKENI. Trimming stripped 2 bases from V and 2 bases from J, with 21 bases between. The CDR3 extends over 19 amino acids. The CDR3 region is CASSPRPSAVVANTGELFF. CDR3 DNA sequence: TGTGCCAGCTCACCAAGGCCTAGCGCGGTTGTCGCTAACACCGGGGAGCTGTTTTTT.

This clone has only one observation. The chain joins TRBV19 to TRBJ1-1; a possible D gene is TRBD1 (6 bases). Looked up from germline, CDR1 is LNHDA and CDR2 is SQIVND (reference sequence). The CDR3 contains 13 residues. V lost 3 bases and J 7 bases, leaving 12 bases between the germline ends. The CDR3 protein is CASSIRDTIEAFF. Here the CDR3 DNA reads TGTGCCAGTAGTATCCGGGACACGATTGAAGCTTTCTTT.

The chain has TRBV18 and TRBJ2-1, with 10 bases that match TRBD2. The CDR3 has 16 residues. The germline gives CDR1 KGHSH, CDR2 LQKENI. V lost 5 bases to trimming and J lost 0 bases; unmatched junction nucleotides: 4. In nucleotides, the CDR3 is TGTGCCAGCTCAGATAGCGGGAGGTTCTCCTACAATGAGCAGTTCTTC. Translation gives CASSDSGRFSYNEQFF.

The V call is TRBV7-3, the J call TRBJ2-7, with TRBD1 matching over 7 bases. Trimming took 0 bases from V and 7 from J; bases not matched to a gene: 9. CDR3 size: 15 residues. Germline V gives CDR1 SGHTA, CDR2 FQGTGA. The CDR3 spells CASSLTGGPPREQYF. DNA for the CDR3: TGTGCCAGCAGCTTAACAGGGGGCCCCCCAAGGGAGCAGTACTTC.

V and J are TRBV28 and TRBJ1-5; the D gene is possibly TRBD1 (6 bases). The germline CDR1 and CDR2 sequences are MDHEN and SYDVKM. The CDR3 covers 13 residues. Deletions cut 3 bases from V and 12 bases from J, with 15 bases between. In DNA, the CDR3 is TGTGCCAGCAGTTTGCGAAGGACAGTGCGCCAGCATTTT. Translated, it gives CASSLRRTVRQHF. Based on the CDR3 plus reference TRBV28 and TRBJ1-5, the full variable domain is DVKVTQSSRYLVKRTGEKVFLECVQDMDHENMFWYRQDPGLGLRLIYFSYDVKMKEKGDIPEGYSVSREKKERFSLILESASTNQTSMYLCASSLRRTVRQHFGDGTRLSIL.

This rearrangement joins TRBV28 to TRBJ1-4, with 9 bases fitting TRBD1. The CDR3 covers 14 residues. With 2 bases clipped from V and 8 bases from J, the junction kept 3 bases outside the gene matches. CDR1 MDHEN and CDR2 SYDVKM come from the germline V gene. CDR3 loop: CASSLGTGREKLFF. DNA for the CDR3: TGTGCCAGCAGTTTAGGGACAGGGAGAGAAAAACTGTTTTTT.

The table lists this clone with a count of one. The chain uses TRBV4-1 and TRBJ2-2, with 7 nucleotides matching TRBD2. The CDR3 totals 18 residues. Losses at the gene ends were 1 base for V and 3 bases for J; bases not matched to a gene: 11. CDR1 is MGHRA and CDR2 is YSYEKL in the germline V gene. The CDR3: CASSQGPSGALDTGELFF. The DNA of the CDR3 is TGCGCCAGCAGCCAAGGTCCTAGCGGCGCCCTCGACACCGGGGAGCTGTTTTTT.

The gene calls are TRBV27 and TRBJ1-1, with 9 bases lining up with TRBD1. Germline V gene lookup returns CDR1 MNHEY and CDR2 SMNVEV (reference sequence). The ends lost 4 bases at V and 7 bases at J; junction bases unmatched: 4. The CDR3 is 13 amino acids. The CDR3 protein is CASSSQDRGEAFF. The DNA of the CDR3 is TGTGCCAGCAGTTCCCAGGACAGGGGTGAAGCTTTCTTT.

The chain has TRBV20-1 and TRBJ1-1; D gene uncertain. The CDR3 contains 11 residues. V was clipped by 3 bases and J by 6 bases, with 8 bases between them. Per germline, CDR1 DFQATT and CDR2 SNEGSKA (reference sequence). CDR3 sequence: CSASSEAEAFF. Written as DNA, the CDR3 is TGCAGTGCTAGTTCAGAAGCTGAAGCTTTCTTT.

The gene calls are TRBV19 and TRBJ1-2, with D possibly being TRBD1 (5 bases). Trimming left V 4 bases short and J 2 bases short, with 8 bases between. This CDR3 spans 13 amino acids. CDR1 LNHDA and CDR2 SQIVND come from the germline V gene (reference sequence). CDR3 sequence: CASSTSGNYGYTF. DNA of the CDR3: TGTGCCAGTAGTACCTCAGGGAACTATGGCTACACCTTC. Filled out from reference TRBV19 and TRBJ1-2, the complete variable domain reads DGGITQSPKYLFRKEGQNVTLSCEQNLNHDAMYWYRQDPGQGLRLIYYSQIVNDFQKGDIAEGYSVSREKKESFPLTVTSAQKNPTAFYLCASSTSGNYGYTFGSGTRLTVV.

CDR3 DNA sequence: TGTGCCAGCAGCTTGGTAGGACTAGCGGGAGATAGCTCCTACGAGCAGTACTTC. Residues: CASSLVGLAGDSSYEQYF. The chain joins TRBV5-5 to TRBJ2-7, with 13 bases aligning to TRBD2. V dropped 0 bases and J dropped 0; count of bases not matched to a gene: 6. Germline loops: CDR1 SGHKS, CDR2 YYEKEE (reference sequence). The CDR3 has 18 amino acids.

The V call is TRBV5-1, the J call TRBJ2-2; D is unclear. The CDR3 length is 13 residues. Trimming cost V 4 bases and J 5 bases, with 9 bases left between them. Germline lookup yields CDR1 SGHRS and CDR2 YFSETQ. The CDR3 DNA reads as TGCGCCAGCAGCACTGGTCAAACCGGGGAGCTGTTTTTT. This codes for CASSTGQTGELFF.

This chain uses TRBV9 with TRBJ1-5, with D unclear. V was cut by 7 bases and J by 4 bases, with 9 bases left in between. Germline values: CDR1 SGDLS, CDR2 YYNGEE. The CDR3 is 12 residues long. The CDR3: CASSNGNQPQHF. In DNA form, the CDR3 reads TGTGCCAGCTCCAACGGGAATCAGCCCCAGCATTTT. Based on the CDR3 plus reference TRBV9 and TRBJ1-5, the full variable domain is DSGVTQTPKHLITATGQRVTLRCSPRSGDLSVYWYQQSLDQGLQFLIQYYNGEERAKGNILERFSAQQFPDLHSELNLSSLELGDSALYFCASSNGNQPQHFGDGTRLSIL.

The J gene is TRBJ1-6, the V gene TRBV3-1 (or the pseudogene TRBV3-2); D gene uncertain. The CDR3 length is 15 residues. V dropped 0 bases and J dropped 10 bases, with 13 bases sitting between them. Germline V gene lookup returns CDR1 LGHDT and CDR2 YNNKEL (reference sequence). The CDR3 loop is CASSQEEAGGSPLHF. CDR3 DNA: TGTGCCAGCAGCCAAGAAGAGGCGGGCGGGTCACCCCTCCACTTT.

The V call is TRBV5-5, the J call TRBJ1-4; 9 positions match TRBD1. The CDR3 is 16 residues long. V shed 0 bases and J 5 bases; nucleotides not matched to a gene: 5. Per germline, CDR1 SGHKS and CDR2 YYEKEE (reference sequence). CDR3 nucleotide sequence: TGTGCCAGCAGCTTGGTCGTCGGACAGGGGAATGAAAAACTGTTTTTT. Its translation is CASSLVVGQGNEKLFF.

This sequence joins TRBV6-1 and TRBJ1-5; a weak D match, TRBD1 (5 bases). Trimming took 0 bases from V and 7 from J, leaving 10 bases between them. The CDR3 consists of 14 residues. CDR1 and CDR2 (germline): MNHNS, SASEGT. The DNA for the CDR3 is TGTGCCAGCAGTGAAGCGGGGGGTTCGCAGCCCCAGCATTTT. It specifies CASSEAGGSQPQHF.

The chain carries TRBV19 and TRBJ2-3, with D perhaps matching TRBD1 (7 bases). The CDR3 has 14 residues. Trimming removed 11 bases from V and 0 bases from J, with 15 bases in between. In germline, CDR1 is LNHDA, CDR2 SQIVND (reference sequence). The CDR3 spells CAAQGGSSTDTQYF. CDR3 DNA sequence: TGTGCCGCCCAGGGGGGCTCTAGCACAGATACGCAGTATTTT. The full variable domain, its missing parts supplied by reference TRBV19 and TRBJ2-3, is DGGITQSPKYLFRKEGQNVTLSCEQNLNHDAMYWYRQDPGQGLRLIYYSQIVNDFQKGDIAEGYSVSREKKESFPLTVTSAQKNPTAFYLCAAQGGSSTDTQYFGPGTRLTVL.